Sequencing of this TCR beta chain was carried out in a study of CD8 T cells in ankylosing spondylitis. Study results and caveats: The study identified a TCR beta motif of 7 or 8 highly homologous variants that appeared characteristic of ankylosing spondylitis blood.

In the case of this clonotype: Antigen: not known.

Deletions cut 9 bases from V and 5 bases from J, with 16 bases between. The CDR3 has 13 amino acids. The germline V gene encodes CDR1 ENHRY and CDR2 SYGVKD. Quantitative 5'-RACE with molecular barcodes generated TCR beta libraries. TCRdb fed the 5' RACE reads into MiXCR, producing one record per CDR3 protein. The sample lists just under 550,000 distinct CDR3 sequences, 12% occurring once. V gene TRBV10-3 combines with J gene TRBJ1-2; D might be TRBD1 (5 bases). The sample consisted of blood, either unsorted or a sorted T cell fraction (not recorded which). The clonotype was recovered from a male donor with ankylosing spondylitis. The CDR3 loop is CAMSYGAQYGYTF. As DNA, the CDR3 is TGTGCCATGTCCTACGGGGCTCAGTATGGCTACACCTTC.